Shown below are 4 T cell receptor beta chains from a single sample sequenced in a study of blood T cell repertoires in COVID-19. Generated by immunoSEQ multiplex PCR, the TCRdb table keeps only in-frame clones and is missing some. The table records roughly 200,000 clones, approximately 86% of them present only once. The material sequenced was PBMCs or T cells enriched from blood (not recorded which). These receptors were collected from a woman between 35 and 50 years old with acute COVID-19.

The J gene is TRBJ2-1, the V gene TRBV29-1; D is unclear. This CDR3 comprises 14 residues. With 3 bases removed from V and 2 bases from J, the gap between germline ends came to 11 bases. Looked up from germline, CDR1 is SQVTM and CDR2 is ANQGSEA. The CDR3 DNA reads as TGCAGCGTTGATGGCAGTCGGGCCTACAATGAGCAGTTCTTC. This gives the protein CSVDGSRAYNEQFF.

J is TRBJ2-3 and V is TRBV9, with a weak D call TRBD1 (6 bases). Germline lookup yields CDR1 SGDLS and CDR2 YYNGEE. V was pared by 4 bases and J by 3 bases, with 12 bases between. This CDR3 has 14 residues. The CDR3 region is CASSLDSATDTQYF. CDR3 nucleotide sequence: TGTGCCAGCAGCCTGGACAGTGCGACAGATACGCAGTATTTT.

The J gene is TRBJ2-1, the V gene TRBV6-4; 8 nucleotides align to TRBD1. CDR3 length equals 16 residues. In germline, CDR1 is MRHNA, CDR2 SNTAGT. V was pared by 5 bases and J by 3 bases, with 9 bases of the junction left unmatched. The CDR3 reads CASSQTDRGFYNEQFF. As DNA, the CDR3 is TGTGCCAGCAGTCAAACCGACAGGGGATTCTACAATGAGCAGTTCTTC.

The chain has TRBV27 and TRBJ2-2; 10 positions match TRBD1. This CDR3 comprises 15 residues. CDR1 MNHEY and CDR2 SMNVEV come from the germline V gene (reference sequence). V lost 5 bases, J lost 5 bases, and 5 bases stayed unmatched. CDR3 loop: CASSKTGGTTGELFF. CDR3 in DNA: TGTGCCAGCAGTAAGACAGGGGGCACAACCGGGGAGCTGTTTTTT.